The following is a T cell receptor beta chain sequence with its context. This clone was seen just once. There is no known antigen for this receptor. Base qualities are not provided; no much larger clone lies one nucleotide away. The CDR3 covers 13 residues, taking in both the cysteine and the phenylalanine. The retained sequence is limited to the CDR3, 39 bases, with the frame set at the first base. The germline ends are 9 bases apart after V is trimmed by 5 bases and J by 4 bases. CDR1 and CDR2 were assigned from the germline V gene as MNHEY and SVGEGT. This entry belongs to a study of blood T cell repertoires in COVID-19 (TCRdb year 2020). In the study overall: Samples covering the acute and convalescent phases of COVID-19 were provided by collaborators in the United States, Italy and Spain. The material from the prospective study consisted of cDNA or gDNA derived from T cells, B-cell-depleted T cells, or PBMCs. The dataset comprised deeply sampled blood TCRbeta repertoires from subjects exposed to, actively infected with, or recovered from COVID-19. The repertoires were made available in a free public database intended to serve as a resource for research on the immune response to SARS-CoV-2. The samples were drawn from the first 160 participants of the ongoing ImmuneRACE study and from over 950 subjects provided by 6 global collaborators. Sample metadata almost always included a de-identified subject ID, COVID-19 status, age in years and sex. Where HLA class I and class II types were available, the types were taken from metadata supplied by the sample provider, not from assay-based typing. The research as a whole found: How much clinical and demographic metadata was included differed by source and by participant, and the metadata was provided uncurated.

Each collaborating institution followed its own protocols to collect whole blood in K2EDTA tubes. For TCRbeta analysis, collaborator samples were shipped as frozen whole blood, as isolated PBMCs, or as DNA extracted from either sample type. TCRbeta CDR3 regions were amplified from genomic DNA by means of the immunoSEQ Assay, a bias-controlled multiplex PCR. Processing in the source paper ran as follows. Nucleated cell counts per sample were estimated from amplification of reference gene primers within the assay. Sequence reads were collapsed and filtered to measure the absolute abundance of every unique TCRbeta CDR3 rearrangement. Productive Simpson clonality was computed per sample as the square root of Simpson's diversity index over productive rearrangements. Held by TCRdb, this immuneACCESS table contains in-frame sequences only and omits some clones. Under half of the omission traces to an unresolved V gene where checked; the cause of the rest is unknown. That table is the source of V, J and clone size, and D and trimming were worked out from the DNA. This sample is represented by approximately 100,000 clones; about three quarters of them were singletons. Roughly 6% of the sample is taken by the ten largest.

Input material: peripheral blood. Recombination connected TRBV6-2 or TRBV6-3 to TRBJ2-1, with TRBD2 perhaps the D gene, on 5 matching bases. The sequence was collected from a man older than 75 with acute or convalescent COVID-19. The DNA sequence follows: TGTGCCAGCAGTCTGACGGGATACAATGAGCAGTTCTTC. Its coded protein is CASSLTGYNEQFF.